These T cell receptor beta chains were read from a single sample in a study of glioma-infiltrating T cells. Each CDR3 protein is one row after TCRdb ran MiXCR on the multiplex PCR reads. The data show 90,000 to 110,000 distinct CDR3 sequences, around a quarter seen once. Sequencing was done on a sample of glioma tissue, nonneoplastic brain tissue, or PBMCs (not recorded which). The receptors were sampled from a human donor with low-grade glioma or glioblastoma, undergoing nonglioma brain surgery, or in good health (not recorded which). CDR3s leave out the opening cysteine and the closing phenylalanine or tryptophan. The D gene is left open where the match is weak. Size values are once, few and many counts, or a class for expanded clones, and some rows have none.

d_call j_call clone_size v_call cdr3_length cdr3_aa
NA TRBJ2-1 many TRBV9 13 ASSVESTYRNEQF
TRBD1 TRBJ2-1 NA TRBV4-2 13 ASSPKHDRDNEQF
TRBD1 TRBJ2-7 many TRBV29-1 13 SVSKPGQGRNEQY
NA TRBJ2-1 many TRBV29-1 9 SLGAVNEQF
NA TRBJ2-1 NA TRBV2 13 SSIQDTSGYNEQF
TRBD1 TRBJ1-2 many TRBV27 13 ASSSLQGLYYGYT
NA TRBJ1-1 many TRBV7-2 11 ASSYGTNTEAF
NA TRBJ1-5 many TRBV7-8 11 ASGRDSNQPQH
TRBD1 TRBJ1-1 many TRBV2 11 ASSLTRQGEAF
NA TRBJ1-4 NA TRBV20-1 12 SAFNPATNEKLF
TRBD2 TRBJ2-2 many TRBV7-7 15 ASSLASSGLNTGELF
NA TRBJ2-1 many TRBV7-9 10 ASSSLASEQF
NA TRBJ2-5 once TRBV6-2/TRBV6-3 12 AGGYSAGPGTQY
NA TRBJ2-5 once TRBV19 12 ASGRGQLQETQY